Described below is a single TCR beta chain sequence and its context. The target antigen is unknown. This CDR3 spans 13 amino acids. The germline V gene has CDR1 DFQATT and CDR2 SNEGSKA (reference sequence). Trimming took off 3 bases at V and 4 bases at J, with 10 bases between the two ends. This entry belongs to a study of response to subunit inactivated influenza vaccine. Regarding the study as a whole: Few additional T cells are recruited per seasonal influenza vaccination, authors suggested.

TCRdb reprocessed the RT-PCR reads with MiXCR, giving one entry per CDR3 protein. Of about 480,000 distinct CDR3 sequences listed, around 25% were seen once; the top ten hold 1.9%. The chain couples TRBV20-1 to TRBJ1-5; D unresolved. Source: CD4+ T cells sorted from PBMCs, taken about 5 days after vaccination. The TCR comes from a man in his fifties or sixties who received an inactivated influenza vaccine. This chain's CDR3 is CSASGEANQPQHF. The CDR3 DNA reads TGCAGTGCTAGCGGGGAGGCTAATCAGCCCCAGCATTTT.